Each of the 27 T cell receptor beta chains below was sequenced from the same sample in a study of early T cells in non-severe SARS-CoV-2 infection. TCRdb reprocessed the 5' RACE reads with MiXCR, giving one entry per CDR3 protein. The data hold 55,000 to 65,000 distinct CDR3 sequences, with about 14% observed a single time. This specimen was whole blood, taken at baseline. These receptors originate from an adult who was a healthcare worker with PCR-confirmed SARS-CoV-2 infection or an uninfected control (not recorded which).

This clonotype has more than one count but fewer than ten. The rearrangement links TRBV10-3 to TRBJ1-6; 7 bases align to TRBD1. The CDR3 length is 13 residues. Germline CDR1 is ENHRY and CDR2 is SYGVKD. The V and J ends lost 4 bases and 11 bases, in that order; junction bases with no gene match: 5. CDR3 residues: CAISGQGPPPLHF. The CDR3 DNA sequence: TGTGCCATCAGTGGACAGGGTCCTCCACCCCTCCACTTT.

This clonotype was seen repeatedly, ten times or more. J is TRBJ2-1 and V is TRBV7-9; D uncertain. Trimming pared 8 bases from V and 0 bases from J, leaving 14 bases between. CDR1 SEHNR and CDR2 FQNEAQ come from the germline V gene (reference sequence). The CDR3 sequence is 15 residues long. The CDR3 here is CASGRTGGSYNEQFF. The DNA for the CDR3 is TGTGCCAGCGGAAGAACTGGCGGCTCCTACAATGAGCAGTTCTTC.

This clonotype turned up a few times. The V gene is TRBV4-1, the J gene TRBJ1-2; 9 bases fit TRBD1. V was clipped by 2 bases and J by 3 bases; unmatched bases: 10. The germline CDR1 and CDR2 sequences are MGHRA and YSYEKL. The CDR3 is made up of 17 amino acids. The CDR3 loop reads CASSQPLETGGYYGYTF. CDR3 nucleotides: TGCGCCAGCAGCCAACCCTTAGAGACAGGGGGGTACTATGGCTACACCTTC.

In its sample, this clonotype was seen a few times. The chain links TRBV27 to TRBJ2-7; D is uncertain. This CDR3 contains 13 residues. Germline V gene data show CDR1 as MNHEY and CDR2 as SMNVEV (reference sequence). Deletions cut 0 bases from V and 5 bases from J, with 8 bases between. The CDR3 protein is CASSLSPANEQYF. As DNA, the CDR3 is TGTGCCAGCAGTTTATCGCCGGCAAACGAGCAGTACTTC.

This clonotype was seen ten or more times. The chain has TRBV29-1 and TRBJ2-1; maybe TRBD1 (5 bases). CDR1 is SQVTM, CDR2 ANQGSEA, per germline. Trimming left V 3 bases short and J 6 bases short, with 15 bases between. The CDR3 consists of 14 residues. CDR3 sequence (DNA): TGCAGCGTTGATGGCCCTCAGGGCCTCAATGAGCAGTTCTTC. Protein: CSVDGPQGLNEQFF.

This clonotype has only a few counts. The rearrangement joins TRBV28 to TRBJ2-2, with 10 positions matching TRBD2. V lost 4 bases, J lost 7 bases, and 6 bases stayed unmatched. Germline V gives CDR1 MDHEN, CDR2 SYDVKM. The CDR3 contains 15 residues. For the CDR3, the DNA is TGTGCCAGCAGTTCCCTAGCGGGAGCTGGCGGGGAGCTGTTTTTT. Translation: CASSSLAGAGGELFF. Supplemented by reference TRBV28 and TRBJ2-2, the full variable domain reads DVKVTQSSRYLVKRTGEKVFLECVQDMDHENMFWYRQDPGLGLRLIYFSYDVKMKEKGDIPEGYSVSREKKERFSLILESASTNQTSMYLCASSSLAGAGGELFFGEGSRLTVL.

This clonotype was detected only a few times. The gene calls are TRBV4-1 and TRBJ2-1; 9 bases align to TRBD2. The ends lost 2 bases at V and 0 bases at J; junction bases unmatched: 11. The CDR3 is 19 residues long. Germline-derived CDR1 and CDR2 are MGHRA and YSYEKL. The CDR3 reads CASSQTGGRGRASYNEQFF. In nucleotides, the CDR3 is TGCGCCAGCAGCCAAACTGGCGGACGCGGGAGGGCCTCCTACAATGAGCAGTTCTTC.

This clonotype was counted many times. The rearrangement links TRBV3-1 to TRBJ2-1; 8 positions agree with TRBD1. Trimming cost V 6 bases and J 2 bases; bases outside gene matches: 6. The germline V gene encodes CDR1 LGHDT and CDR2 YNNKEL (reference sequence). The CDR3 is 15 residues long. The CDR3 nucleotides are TGTGCCAGCAGGCGTGACAGGGGACCCTACAATGAGCAGTTCTTC. It specifies CASRRDRGPYNEQFF.

This sequence joins TRBV5-5 and TRBJ1-5, with D tentatively TRBD1 (5 bases). V was pared by 1 base and J by 7 bases, with 12 bases between. Germline CDR1 and CDR2: SGHKS and YYEKEE (reference sequence). The CDR3 is 14 residues long. The CDR3 reads CASSLSREGQPQHF. The CDR3 DNA is TGTGCCAGCAGCTTGTCTCGGGAGGGGCAGCCCCAGCATTTT.

This clonotype was recorded many times. The chain combines TRBV5-1 with TRBJ2-7; 10 bases are shared with TRBD2. Germline V gene lookup returns CDR1 SGHRS and CDR2 YFSETQ. The CDR3 is made up of 15 amino acids. The V and J ends lost 4 bases and 9 bases, in that order; junction bases with no gene match: 13. Here the CDR3 reads CASSADPGLAIWQYF. The CDR3 nucleotides are TGCGCCAGCAGCGCTGATCCGGGACTAGCGATTTGGCAGTACTTC.

In its sample, this clonotype was seen a few times. Germline and junction disagree at one end, which may indicate a read error. The rearrangement links TRBV6-1 to TRBJ1-2, with D possibly being TRBD1 (5 bases). The germline gives CDR1 MNHNS, CDR2 SASEGT. The CDR3 is 11 amino acids. The CDR3, as DNA: TGTGCCAGCAGAGAAGGGGATGGCTACACCTTC. This translates into CASREGDGYTF.

This clonotype has more than one count but fewer than ten. This chain links TRBV4-1 with TRBJ1-1; unclear D gene. The CDR3 covers 11 residues. Germline lookup yields CDR1 MGHRA and CDR2 YSYEKL. Trimming took 3 bases from V and 7 from J, leaving 6 bases between them. CDR3: CASSHRNEAFF. Written as DNA, the CDR3 is TGCGCCAGCAGCCATAGAAATGAAGCTTTCTTT.

This clonotype was recorded a few times. V gene TRBV28 combines with J gene TRBJ1-5; the D is unclear. The CDR3 is 12 residues long. Trimming left V 7 bases short and J 4 bases short, with 8 bases between. Looked up from germline, CDR1 is MDHEN and CDR2 is SYDVKM. The CDR3 sequence: CASKGGNQPQHF. Here the CDR3 DNA reads TGTGCCAGCAAGGGCGGTAATCAGCCCCAGCATTTT.

V usage is TRBV3-1 and J usage is TRBJ2-1, with D unresolved. This CDR3 has 12 amino acids. V shed 6 bases and J shed 6 bases, with 9 bases lying between them. Germline CDR1 is LGHDT and CDR2 is YNNKEL (reference sequence). The CDR3, as DNA: TGTGCCAGCAGTCAACTTGCCAATGAGCAGTTCTTC. Encoded protein: CASSQLANEQFF.

The table lists this clonotype with a few counts. The genes are TRBV5-1 and TRBJ1-1; 9 nucleotides agree with TRBD1. The CDR3 loop spans 14 amino acids. The germline gives CDR1 SGHRS, CDR2 YFSETQ. V gave up 4 bases and J gave up 3 bases; unmatched junction bases: 4. CDR3 DNA: TGCGCCAGCAGCCGGACAGGGGAGGACACTGAAGCTTTCTTT. This codes for CASSRTGEDTEAFF.

This clonotype occurred many times. The V call is TRBV12-3 or TRBV12-4, the J call TRBJ2-3, with TRBD1 matching 8 bases. This CDR3 region has 17 residues. J was trimmed by 0 bases and V by 5 bases; bases with no gene match: 10. The CDR3 loop reads CASSPRGQATSTDTQYF. In nucleotides, the CDR3 is TGTGCCAGCAGTCCCCGGGGACAGGCTACTAGCACAGATACGCAGTATTTT.

This rearrangement joins TRBV29-1 to TRBJ2-7, with TRBD2 identical over 7 bases. V lost 6 bases, J lost 4 bases, and 9 bases stayed unmatched. CDR1 is SQVTM and CDR2 is ANQGSEA in the germline V gene. This CDR3 has 13 amino acids. CDR3 sequence: CSVAGTGGYEQYF. The CDR3 nucleotides read TGCAGCGTAGCGGGTACGGGGGGTTACGAGCAGTACTTC.

This chain connects TRBV4-1 to TRBJ2-3; 11 bases fit TRBD2. The ends lost 4 bases at V and 9 bases at J; junction bases unmatched: 3. The CDR3 extends over 13 amino acids. Germline values: CDR1 MGHRA, CDR2 YSYEKL. The CDR3: CASSPGTSGTQYF. In DNA, the CDR3 is TGCGCCAGCAGCCCCGGGACTAGCGGCACGCAGTATTTT.

The V call is TRBV4-2, the J call TRBJ2-7; D may be TRBD1 (7 bases). V shed 1 base and J shed 7 bases, with 11 bases lying between them. Germline assignment: CDR1 LGHNA and CDR2 YNFKEQ. The CDR3 runs to 13 residues. The chain's CDR3 is CASSQGQGGEQYF. CDR3 nucleotide sequence: TGTGCCAGCAGCCAAGGGCAGGGGGGTGAGCAGTACTTC.

This clonotype was picked up a small number of times. This rearrangement joins TRBV5-8 to TRBJ1-2, with D uncertain. Between the trimmed V and J ends, which lost 5 bases and 2 bases, there was a span of 7 bases. There are 12 residues in the CDR3. Germline-derived CDR1 and CDR2 are SGHTS and YDEGEE. CDR3 residues: CASRRENYGYTF. CDR3 sequence (DNA): TGTGCCAGCAGAAGAGAAAACTATGGCTACACCTTC. The variable domain in full, completed from reference TRBV5-8 and TRBJ1-2, reads EAGVTQSPTHLIKTRGQQATLRCSPISGHTSVYWYQQALGLGLQFLLWYDEGEERNRGNFPPRFSGRQFPNYSSELNVNALELEDSALYLCASRRENYGYTFGSGTRLTVV.

This sequence joins TRBV20-1 and TRBJ2-7; 9 bases fit TRBD1. This CDR3 contains 14 residues. Germline CDR1 DFQATT, CDR2 SNEGSKA (reference sequence). With V trimmed by 6 bases and J by 1 base, 7 bases remained unmatched. The chain's CDR3 is CSARDRVGSYEQYF. The CDR3 DNA sequence: TGCAGTGCGAGGGACAGGGTGGGATCCTACGAGCAGTACTTC.

The chain is built from TRBV5-1 and TRBJ2-1, with 10 nucleotides matching TRBD1. The germline V gene encodes CDR1 SGHRS and CDR2 YFSETQ. This CDR3 has 15 residues. V lost 0 bases to trimming and J lost 8 bases; unmatched junction nucleotides: 5. CDR3 DNA sequence: TGCGCCAGCAGCTTGGCCGGGGGACAGGGGTATGAGCAGTTCTTC. Translation gives CASSLAGGQGYEQFF.

By sample share, this clonotype is medium-sized. V usage is TRBV6-1 and J usage is TRBJ1-5; possible D gene TRBD1, 6 bases. CDR3 length: 13 residues. V lost 6 bases to trimming and J lost 4 bases, with 10 bases between them. Germline CDR1 reads MNHNS; CDR2 reads SASEGT. The CDR3 loop is CASSGQQNQPQHF. In DNA, the CDR3 is TGTGCCAGCAGCGGACAGCAGAATCAGCCCCAGCATTTT.

The V call is TRBV4-2, the J call TRBJ2-3; 9 bases are a match to TRBD2. CDR1 is LGHNA, CDR2 YNFKEQ, per germline. The CDR3 is made up of 16 amino acids. With V trimmed by 4 bases and J by 2 bases, 7 bases remained unmatched. The CDR3 spells CASSRPSGASTDTQYF. In nucleotides, the CDR3 is TGTGCCAGCAGCCGCCCTAGCGGGGCCTCCACAGATACGCAGTATTTT.

The table lists this clonotype with a few counts. CDR3 sequence: CASSLSLFYEQYF. The CDR3 DNA follows: TGTGCCAGCAGTTTGAGCCTCTTCTACGAGCAGTACTTC. The rearrangement uses TRBV28 and TRBJ2-7; D call uncertain. Trimming pared 3 bases from V and 3 bases from J, leaving 9 bases between. Germline CDR1 is MDHEN and CDR2 is SYDVKM. CDR3 length: 13 residues.

This clonotype was recorded a few times. The chain is built from TRBV7-2 and TRBJ2-7; weak D call: TRBD1 (5 bases). Germline V gives CDR1 SGHTA, CDR2 FQGNSA. This CDR3 has 14 amino acids. V lost 5 bases and J 2 bases, leaving 13 bases between the germline ends. The CDR3 region is CASSRRHRTYEQYF. Here the CDR3 DNA reads TGTGCCAGCAGCCGTAGGCACAGGACCTACGAGCAGTACTTC. Based on the CDR3 plus reference TRBV7-2 and TRBJ2-7, the full variable domain is GAGVSQSPSNKVTEKGKDVELRCDPISGHTALYWYRQSLGQGLEFLIYFQGNSAPDKSGLPSDRFSAERTGGSVSTLTIQRTQQEDSAVYLCASSRRHRTYEQYFGPGTRLTVT.

The table lists this clonotype with many counts. V and J are TRBV20-1 and TRBJ2-1; perhaps D is TRBD1 or TRBD2 (6 bases each). V was clipped by 7 bases and J by 3 bases, with 13 bases between them. This CDR3 spans 13 amino acids. The germline V gene has CDR1 DFQATT and CDR2 SNEGSKA (reference sequence). CDR3 coding DNA: TGCAGTGTCGGGGGCGAACTCTACAATGAGCAGTTCTTC. Translating it yields CSVGGELYNEQFF.